Here is one T cell receptor beta chain with its context. The antigen is unknown. The data were taken from a study of cytomegalovirus exposure and HLA in healthy donors. Study results and limitations: The presence/absence work took it that sequencing depth was about the same across donors.

The V end was cut by 3 bases, the J end by 1 base, with 12 bases between. This CDR3 comprises 15 residues. CDR1 is PRHDT and CDR2 is FYEKMQ in the germline V gene (reference sequence). The study ran its PCR with 60 Vbeta and 13 Jbeta primers. The assay was immunoSEQ multiplex PCR, and TCRdb's table has in-frame clones only and misses some. This repertoire shows approximately 67,000 clones, around 87% found once; its top ten account for around 10%. The specimen was PBMCs. The chain carries TRBV13 and TRBJ1-1; no firm D call. The receptor was isolated from a woman in her 30s in good health and CMV-seropositive. CDR3: CASSFFGGKNTEAFF. In DNA, the CDR3 is TGTGCCAGCAGCTTTTTCGGCGGAAAGAACACTGAAGCTTTCTTT.